The clone carrying this T cell receptor (beta chain) showed up many times. Its specificity is not known. The data stem from a study of T cells after yellow fever vaccination. The study's findings and limits: Post-booster repertoires contained most primary-vaccination clones again (96% CD4, about 90% CD8).

TCRdb recomputed calls from the 5' RACE reads with MiXCR, one row per CDR3 protein. The sample comprises some 320,000 distinct CDR3 sequences, 8.7% of which are singletons, and 3% to 3.5% rests with the top ten. This TCR came from a man aged 18 to 30 who received the YFV17D yellow fever vaccine. Here the sequenced sample was CD4+ T cells sorted from PBMCs, taken 5 days after the yellow fever booster vaccination.

CDR3 nucleotides: TGTGCCAGCAGCTTCTATACAGTTGAAGCTTTCTTT. This encodes CASSFYTVEAFF. V gene TRBV5-5 combines with J gene TRBJ1-1; unclear D gene. CDR1 is SGHKS, CDR2 YYEKEE, per germline (reference sequence). V was cut by 2 bases and J by 7 bases, with 9 bases left in between. This CDR3 region has 12 residues.